Listed below are T cell receptor beta chains from one sample, sequenced in a study of glioma-infiltrating T cells after dendritic cell vaccination. The protocol was immunoSEQ multiplex PCR, while the TCRdb copy is restricted to in-frame clones and leaves out a portion. Here the sample spans 90,000 or so clones, over 65% being singletons. This specimen consisted of blood, obtained before dendritic cell vaccination. Source of these receptors: a human donor with glioblastoma. Each CDR3 is given with its conserved first and last residue. D genes are given only for firm matches. Rows give clone size only sometimes, using once, few, many, or a class for an expanded clone.

CASSSGRTSGTYNEQFF TGTGCCAGCAGCTCCGGCCGCACTAGCGGCACCTACAATGAGCAGTTCTTC - TRBJ2-1 TRBD2 TRBV7-8 17
CASSQDPAGGYTYEQYF TGTGCCAGCAGCCAAGATCCAGCGGGAGGTTATACCTACGAGCAGTACTTC once TRBJ2-7 TRBD2 TRBV4-2 17
CASSYSENYGYTF TGTGCCAGCAGTTACTCAGAGAACTATGGCTACACCTTC - TRBJ1-2 - TRBV6-5 13
CAWSVFGDRGYEQYF TGTGCCTGGAGTGTATTCGGGGACAGGGGTTACGAGCAGTACTTC - TRBJ2-7 TRBD1 TRBV30 15
CASTPTAGVTEAFF TGTGCCAGCACCCCGACAGCGGGGGTCACTGAAGCTTTCTTT - TRBJ1-1 - TRBV6-5 14
CASSPQQGLREQPQHF TGTGCCAGCAGCCCCCAACAGGGGCTCCGGGAGCAGCCCCAGCATTTT - TRBJ1-5 TRBD1 TRBV7-8 16
CASSPSNTEAFF TGTGCCAGCAGTCCTTCTAACACTGAAGCTTTCTTT - TRBJ1-1 - TRBV6-6 12
CASSSTGDSPLHF TGTGCCAGCAGCTCGACAGGGGATTCACCCCTCCACTTT - TRBJ1-6 TRBD1 TRBV7-9 13
CASSRDRATYEQYF TGTGCCAGCAGCCGGGACAGGGCCACCTACGAGCAGTACTTC - TRBJ2-7 TRBD1 TRBV7-7 14
CAWSVNRGIFSGANVLTF TGTGCCTGGAGTGTAAACAGGGGAATCTTCTCTGGGGCCAACGTCCTGACTTTC - TRBJ2-6 TRBD1 TRBV30 18
CASSPRVDRDTQYF TGTGCCAGCAGCCCGAGGGTGGACCGAGATACGCAGTATTTT - TRBJ2-3 - TRBV11-2 14
CASSIQGDTEAFF TGTGCCAGCAGCATACAGGGGGACACTGAAGCTTTCTTT - TRBJ1-1 TRBD1 TRBV14 13
CAWSPQGSEIGYTF TGTGCCTGGAGTCCACAGGGATCCGAGATAGGCTACACCTTC - TRBJ1-2 - TRBV30 14
CAWSAEAYRRQYF TGTGCCTGGAGTGCAGAGGCTTACCGGAGGCAGTACTTC - TRBJ2-7 - TRBV30 13
CASSASSGGWDTQYF TGTGCCAGCAGCGCCTCTAGCGGGGGTTGGGATACGCAGTATTTT - TRBJ2-3 TRBD2 TRBV9 15
CASSLRDSHYEQYF TGTGCCAGCAGCCTTCGGGACAGCCACTACGAGCAGTACTTC - TRBJ2-7 TRBD1 TRBV14 14
CATATGFSYEQYF TGTGCCACCGCCACAGGGTTTTCCTACGAGCAGTACTTC - TRBJ2-7 - TRBV27 13
CASSPGTHRNQPQHF TGTGCCAGTAGCCCAGGGACACACCGCAATCAGCCCCAGCATTTT once TRBJ1-5 - TRBV19 15
CATGQGETQYF TGCGCCACCGGACAGGGAGAGACCCAGTACTTC few TRBJ2-5 TRBD1 TRBV10-1 11
CASSPDRGLEAFF TGTGCCAGCAGCCCGGACAGGGGGCTTGAAGCTTTCTTT - TRBJ1-1 TRBD1 TRBV6-5 13
CASSRDRGHDGELFF TGTGCCAGCAGTCGTGACAGGGGGCATGACGGGGAGCTGTTTTTT - TRBJ2-2 TRBD1 TRBV6-5 15
CASSFLGSTEAFF TGCGCCAGCAGCTTCCTTGGGAGTACTGAAGCTTTCTTT - TRBJ1-1 - TRBV5-1 13
CASSGGPGGSGNTIYF TGTGCCAGCAGCGGAGGGCCAGGGGGCTCTGGAAACACCATATATTTT few TRBJ1-3 TRBD1 TRBV7-9 16
CASSPSGQGNTEAFF TGTGCCAGCAGCCCTTCGGGACAGGGAAACACTGAAGCTTTCTTT few TRBJ1-1 TRBD1 TRBV5-6 15
CATSRAPETEAFF TGTGCCACCAGCAGAGCCCCAGAAACTGAAGCTTTCTTT - TRBJ1-1 - TRBV15 13
CAWSPNWRGSSDYGYTF TGTGCCTGGAGTCCCAACTGGCGAGGTAGTTCTGACTATGGCTACACCTTC - TRBJ1-2 - TRBV30 17
CASSSGQGYGYTF TGTGCCAGCAGCTCGGGACAGGGCTATGGCTACACCTTC - TRBJ1-2 TRBD1 TRBV5-4 13
CASSLLFGSTEAFF TGCGCCAGCAGCTTGTTGTTCGGTTCCACTGAAGCTTTCTTT - TRBJ1-1 - TRBV5-1 14
CASSLSPSGTDYGYTF TGCGCCAGCAGCCTCTCCCCCTCCGGGACAGACTATGGCTACACCTTC - TRBJ1-2 TRBD1 TRBV4-1 16
CASNRVFEGEQYF TGCGCCAGCAACAGGGTTTTCGAGGGCGAGCAGTACTTC - TRBJ2-7 - TRBV5-1 13
CASSLAATVNYGYTF TGTGCCAGCAGCTTAGCCGCTACGGTAAACTATGGCTACACCTTC - TRBJ1-2 - TRBV7-8 15
CASSTSGLPDIQYF TGTGCCAGCAGCACAAGCGGCCTCCCGGACATTCAGTACTTC few TRBJ2-4 - TRBV4-2 14